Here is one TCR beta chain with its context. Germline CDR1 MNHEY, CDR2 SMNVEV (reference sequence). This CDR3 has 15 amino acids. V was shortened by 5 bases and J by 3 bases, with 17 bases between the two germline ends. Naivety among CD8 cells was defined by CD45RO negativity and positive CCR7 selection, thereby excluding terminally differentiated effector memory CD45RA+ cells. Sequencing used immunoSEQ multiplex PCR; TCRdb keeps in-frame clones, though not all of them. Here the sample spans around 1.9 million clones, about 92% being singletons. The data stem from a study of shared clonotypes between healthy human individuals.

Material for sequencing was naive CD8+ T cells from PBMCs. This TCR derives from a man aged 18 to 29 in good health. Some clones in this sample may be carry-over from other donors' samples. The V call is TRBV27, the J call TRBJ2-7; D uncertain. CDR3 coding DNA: TGTGCCAGCAGTCCGGACGGGTTAAGTCGCTACGAGCAGTACTTC. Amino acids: CASSPDGLSRYEQYF.